Listed here are 27 T cell receptor beta chains from one sample, sequenced in a study of cytomegalovirus exposure and HLA in healthy donors. PCR primers comprised 60 Vbeta and 13 Jbeta primers. Method: immunoSEQ multiplex PCR; TCRdb's copy keeps in-frame clones and lacks some. The table has fewer than 250,000 clones, roughly 80% seen once. Sample: PBMCs. These receptors were taken from a man aged 25-45 years in good health and CMV-seronegative.

This clone was found a few times. This sequence joins TRBV6-1 and TRBJ1-5, with 8 bases that match TRBD1. Germline V CDR1 and CDR2: MNHNS, SASEGT. V lost 5 bases to trimming and J lost 6 bases; unmatched junction nucleotides: 3. This CDR3 contains 13 residues. The CDR3 coding sequence is TGTGCCAGCAGTCAGGGGGCGATTCAGCCCCAGCATTTT. Translation: CASSQGAIQPQHF.

This chain joins TRBV5-6 and TRBJ2-7, with 8 bases that match TRBD2. Germline V gene lookup returns CDR1 SGHDT and CDR2 YYEEEE. The J segment lost 3 bases and the V segment lost 0 bases, leaving 2 bases of the junction unmatched. CDR3 length equals 14 residues. The CDR3 bases are TGTGCCAGCAGCTTGGGGGCGGGGGGCTACGAGCAGTACTTC. The encoded protein is CASSLGAGGYEQYF.

The V gene is TRBV5-1, the J gene TRBJ1-6; weak D call: TRBD1 (5 bases). The CDR3 has 14 amino acids. Looked up from germline, CDR1 is SGHRS and CDR2 is YFSETQ. V was trimmed by 7 bases and J by 7 bases, leaving 15 bases between them. CDR3 in DNA: TGCGCCAGCTCCAGCGGGGACCCCAATTCACCCCTCCACTTT. Its translation: CASSSGDPNSPLHF.

V and J are TRBV5-5 and TRBJ1-4; the D is unclear. The length of the CDR3 is 12 residues. V was trimmed by 7 bases and J by 8 bases, leaving 12 bases between them. The V gene's germline CDR1 is SGHKS and CDR2 YYEKEE (reference sequence). The CDR3 reads CASGEGREKLFF. CDR3 nucleotides: TGTGCCAGCGGGGAGGGCAGGGAAAAACTGTTTTTT.

The J gene is TRBJ1-4, the V gene TRBV2, with TRBD1 identical over 8 bases. The CDR3 extends over 17 amino acids. V shed 5 bases, J shed 0 bases, and the junction held 8 bases outside the gene matches. The germline CDR1 and CDR2 sequences are SNHLY and FYNNEI. CDR3 nucleotide sequence: TGTGCCAGCAGTCTTAGACAGGGGTCCTCAACTAATGAAAAACTGTTTTTT. Protein sequence: CASSLRQGSSTNEKLFF. Drawing the rest from reference TRBV2 and TRBJ1-4, the complete variable domain is EPEVTQTPSHQVTQMGQEVILRCVPISNHLYFYWYRQILGQKVEFLVSFYNNEISEKSEIFDDQFSVERPDGSNFTLKIRSTKLEDSAMYFCASSLRQGSSTNEKLFFGSGTQLSVL.

J is TRBJ1-4 and V is TRBV6-5; no firm D call. Trimming took off 6 bases at V and 8 bases at J, with 10 bases between the two ends. Germline CDR1 is MNHEY and CDR2 is SVGAGI. CDR3 length: 12 amino acids. CDR3 sequence: CASSSPGEKLFF. CDR3 sequence (DNA): TGTGCCAGCAGCTCCCCAGGCGAAAAACTGTTTTTT.

V usage is TRBV5-4 and J usage is TRBJ2-7; the match to TRBD2 covers 7 bases. The CDR3 sequence is 13 residues long. Germline CDR1 and CDR2: SGHNT and YYREEE (reference sequence). Trimming took 4 bases from V and 2 from J; bases not matched to a gene: 3. The CDR3 DNA sequence: TGTGCCAGCAGCCCGGGACTACCCTACGAGCAGTACTTC. Translation: CASSPGLPYEQYF.

This chain uses TRBV6-4 with TRBJ1-1, with unresolved D. V was clipped by 2 bases and J by 0 bases, with 4 bases between them. Germline-derived CDR1 and CDR2 are MRHNA and SNTAGT. The CDR3 totals 13 residues. The CDR3 region is CASSDEVNTEAFF. The CDR3 bases are TGTGCCAGCAGTGACGAGGTGAACACTGAAGCTTTCTTT.

The CDR3 sequence is CASSVGSLSTDTQYF. CDR3 nucleotide sequence: TGTGCCAGCAGCGTAGGGAGCCTGAGCACAGATACGCAGTATTTT. The V call is TRBV9, the J call TRBJ2-3; D remains unclear. The V and J ends lost 0 bases and 0 bases respectively, with 8 bases between them. The germline CDR1 and CDR2 sequences are SGDLS and YYNGEE. The CDR3 totals 15 residues. Drawing the rest from reference TRBV9 and TRBJ2-3, the complete variable domain is DSGVTQTPKHLITATGQRVTLRCSPRSGDLSVYWYQQSLDQGLQFLIQYYNGEERAKGNILERFSAQQFPDLHSELNLSSLELGDSALYFCASSVGSLSTDTQYFGPGTRLTVL.

The chain combines TRBV4-3 with TRBJ1-5; 7 bases are shared with TRBD1. From germline, CDR1 is LGHNA and CDR2 YSLEER. V lost 4 bases, J lost 6 bases, and 6 bases stayed unmatched. The CDR3 runs 14 residues. For the CDR3, the DNA is TGCGCCAGCAGCCTGACAGGGTGGGGTCAGCCCCAGCATTTT. Translation: CASSLTGWGQPQHF.

Notes on this clone: The same CDR3 can be traced to other DNA sequences in this sample. The chain joins TRBV7-9 to TRBJ2-5; possibly TRBD1 for D (5 bases). CDR3 size: 13 residues. CDR1 is SEHNR and CDR2 is FQNEAQ in the germline V gene (reference sequence). The V and J ends lost 1 base and 4 bases respectively, with 7 bases between them. The CDR3 region is CASSLGGGETQYF. CDR3 sequence (DNA): TGTGCCAGCAGCTTAGGGGGCGGAGAGACCCAGTACTTC.

This rearrangement joins TRBV6-5 to TRBJ2-7; 11 nucleotides match TRBD2. Germline V gene lookup returns CDR1 MNHEY and CDR2 SVGAGI. With 0 bases clipped from V and 2 bases from J, the junction kept 3 bases outside the gene matches. The CDR3 totals 16 residues. The CDR3 reads CASSYSLAGGPYEQYF. As DNA, the CDR3 is TGTGCCAGCAGTTACTCTCTAGCGGGGGGCCCCTACGAGCAGTACTTC.

The chain couples TRBV6-4 to TRBJ2-3, with 8 nucleotides matching TRBD2. The CDR3 sequence is 16 residues long. Looked up from germline, CDR1 is MRHNA and CDR2 is SNTAGT. V lost 3 bases to trimming and J lost 3 bases; unmatched junction nucleotides: 8. The CDR3 is CASSEGKAGGTDTQYF. In DNA form, the CDR3 reads TGTGCCAGCAGTGAAGGAAAGGCGGGGGGAACAGATACGCAGTATTTT.

Comments on this clone: The sample has other DNA sequences that encode this CDR3 too. V usage is TRBV5-4 and J usage is TRBJ1-1; perhaps TRBD1 as D (5 bases). This CDR3 has 14 amino acids. Germline V lookup: CDR1 SGHNT, CDR2 YYREEE (reference sequence). The V end was cut by 1 base, the J end by 1 base, with 8 bases between. The chain's CDR3 is CASSLQGGNTEAFF. DNA for the CDR3: TGTGCCAGCAGCTTGCAGGGCGGGAACACTGAAGCTTTCTTT.

This chain joins TRBV9 and TRBJ2-2; 14 bases match TRBD2. The CDR3 runs 17 residues. With V trimmed by 4 bases and J by 8 bases, 10 bases remained unmatched. Germline CDR1 reads SGDLS; CDR2 reads YYNGEE. The CDR3 reads CASSPRTSGGPGGELFF. CDR3 nucleotide sequence: TGTGCCAGCAGCCCAAGGACTAGCGGGGGGCCGGGGGGGGAGCTGTTTTTT.

This clone showed up just once. V usage is TRBV28 and J usage is TRBJ1-2, with D unclear. Germline CDR1 is MDHEN and CDR2 is SYDVKM. V was shortened by 4 bases and J by 1 base, with 7 bases between the two germline ends. There are 13 residues in the CDR3. CDR3 DNA: TGTGCCAGCAGTTCGGGGTTTAACTATGGCTACACCTTC. Translated: CASSSGFNYGYTF.

This chain joins TRBV18 and TRBJ1-1; 9 bases line up with TRBD1. The V and J ends lost 3 bases and 11 bases, in that order; junction bases with no gene match: 10. CDR3 length: 14 residues. From germline, CDR1 is KGHSH and CDR2 LQKENI. Here the CDR3 reads CASSPKGTGSEAFF. CDR3 DNA sequence: TGTGCCAGCTCACCGAAGGGGACAGGGTCGGAGGCTTTCTTT.

J is TRBJ1-1 and V is TRBV5-1; 7 nucleotides match TRBD1. The CDR3 loop spans 13 amino acids. The V and J ends lost 2 bases and 5 bases, in that order; junction bases with no gene match: 3. Germline lookup yields CDR1 SGHRS and CDR2 YFSETQ. The CDR3 nucleotides read TGCGCCAGCAGCTTAACAGGGGTGACTGAAGCTTTCTTT. Encoded protein: CASSLTGVTEAFF.

The chain couples TRBV18 to TRBJ2-7; TRBD1 matches at 8 bases. V dropped 3 bases and J dropped 0; count of bases not matched to a gene: 7. Germline CDR1 and CDR2: KGHSH and LQKENI. The CDR3 length is 16 residues. CDR3 in amino acids: CASSPRRTGSSYEQYF. The CDR3 DNA follows: TGTGCCAGCTCACCCCGGCGGACAGGGAGCTCCTACGAGCAGTACTTC.

This clone was observed a single time. The gene calls are TRBV7-7 and TRBJ2-5; 8 bases are a match to TRBD1. The J call may be faulty, since TRBJ2-7 better matches the DNA end. The germline V gene encodes CDR1 SSHAT and CDR2 FNYEAQ (reference sequence). The CDR3 loop spans 13 amino acids. The CDR3 loop reads CAVGTGEYYEQYF. The CDR3 nucleotides read TGTGCTGTCGGGACAGGAGAATACTACGAGCAGTACTTC.

The V call is TRBV5-4, the J call TRBJ2-7; 7 positions agree with TRBD2. Germline V gene lookup returns CDR1 SGHNT and CDR2 YYREEE (reference sequence). Unmatched junction bases numbered 9, after V lost 1 base and J lost 5 bases. The CDR3 consists of 15 residues. The CDR3 DNA follows: TGTGCCAGCAGCTTGTCGGGGGGAGGGTTACACGAGCAGTACTTC. Its protein is CASSLSGGGLHEQYF.

The rearrangement uses TRBV1 and TRBJ1-3; the table's D gene call, TRBD1, was not cross checked with the DNA. TRBV1 is termed a pseudogene. The CDR3 extends over 16 amino acids. CDR3 sequence reads: CTSRPGPKGSGNTIYF. For the CDR3, the DNA is TGCACCAGCAGGCCAGGCCCAAAGGGGTCTGGAAACACCATATATTTT.

The V call is TRBV19, the J call TRBJ2-1; D remains unclear. CDR1 and CDR2 from the germline V gene are LNHDA and SQIVND (reference sequence). There are 13 residues in the CDR3. The ends were cut back, 1 base at V and 4 bases at J, with 5 bases in the middle. The chain's CDR3 is CASSIGRYNEQFF. The CDR3 DNA reads TGTGCCAGTAGTATAGGGCGGTACAATGAGCAGTTCTTC.

The V and J genes are TRBV6-1 and TRBJ1-5; a possible D gene is TRBD1 (6 bases). Trimming stripped 3 bases from V and 2 bases from J, with 14 bases between. Per germline, CDR1 MNHNS and CDR2 SASEGT. This CDR3 is built from 16 residues. CDR3 region: CASSDRQVGGNQPQHF. CDR3 nucleotide sequence: TGTGCCAGCAGTGACAGACAGGTCGGGGGCAATCAGCCCCAGCATTTT.

A remark on this clone: Sequence at one end of the junction differs from germline and may be a read error. The V call is TRBV4-3, the J call TRBJ2-6, with D possibly being TRBD1 (5 bases). The CDR3 runs 17 residues. The germline CDR1 and CDR2 sequences are LGHNA and YSLEER. CDR3 in amino acids: CASSQGGWTTGASVLTF. The CDR3 region has the DNA TGCGCCAGCAGCCAAGGGGGCTGGACAACTGGGGCCAGCGTCCTGACTTTC.

This CDR3 is CASSEALQGGGYTF. The CDR3 DNA reads as TGTGCCAGCAGTGAAGCGCTCCAGGGAGGTGGCTACACCTTC. The rearrangement uses TRBV6-1 and TRBJ1-2; TRBD1 is a possible D gene (5 bases). The CDR3 sequence is 14 residues long. Trimming removed 0 bases at V and 7 bases at J, with 12 bases between. Germline CDR1 MNHNS, CDR2 SASEGT.

The chain recombines TRBV5-5 with TRBJ1-4; D is unclear. V lost 0 bases and J lost 8, with 17 bases in between. Germline values: CDR1 SGHKS, CDR2 YYEKEE (reference sequence). The CDR3 contains 16 residues. CDR3 nucleotide sequence: TGTGCCAGCAGCTTGGCCCTATCTGGTCGCGGAGAAAAACTGTTTTTT. Amino acid sequence: CASSLALSGRGEKLFF. The entire variable domain, with the rest obtained from reference TRBV5-5 and TRBJ1-4, is as follows: DAGVTQSPTHLIKTRGQQVTLRCSPISGHKSVSWYQQVLGQGPQFIFQYYEKEERGRGNFPDRFSARQFPNYSSELNVNALLLGDSALYLCASSLALSGRGEKLFFGSGTQLSVL.